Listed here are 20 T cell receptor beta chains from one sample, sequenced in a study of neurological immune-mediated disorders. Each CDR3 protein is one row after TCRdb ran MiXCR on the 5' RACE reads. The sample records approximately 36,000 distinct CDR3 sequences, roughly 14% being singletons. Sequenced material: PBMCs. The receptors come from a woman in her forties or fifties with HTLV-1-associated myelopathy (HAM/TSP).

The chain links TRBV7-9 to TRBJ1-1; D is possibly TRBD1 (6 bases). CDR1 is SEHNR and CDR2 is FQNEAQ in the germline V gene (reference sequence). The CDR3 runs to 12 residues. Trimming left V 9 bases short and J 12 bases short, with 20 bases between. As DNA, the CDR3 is TGTGCCAGTAGCACCGGGACAAGTAAAACTTTCTTT. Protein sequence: CASSTGTSKTFF.

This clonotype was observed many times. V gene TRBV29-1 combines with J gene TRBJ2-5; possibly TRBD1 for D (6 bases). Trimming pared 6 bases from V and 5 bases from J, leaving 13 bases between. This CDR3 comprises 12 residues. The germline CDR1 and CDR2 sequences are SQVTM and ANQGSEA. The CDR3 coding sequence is TGCAGCGTAAAACAGGGTGCGGAGACCCAGTACTTC. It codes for CSVKQGAETQYF.

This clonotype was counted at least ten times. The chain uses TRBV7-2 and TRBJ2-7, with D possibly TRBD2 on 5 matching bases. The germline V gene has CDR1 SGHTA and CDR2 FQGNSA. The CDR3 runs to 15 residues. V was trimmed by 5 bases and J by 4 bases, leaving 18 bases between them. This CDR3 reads CASSKPETGIYEQYF. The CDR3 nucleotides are TGTGCCAGCAGCAAGCCCGAGACGGGAATATACGAGCAGTACTTC.

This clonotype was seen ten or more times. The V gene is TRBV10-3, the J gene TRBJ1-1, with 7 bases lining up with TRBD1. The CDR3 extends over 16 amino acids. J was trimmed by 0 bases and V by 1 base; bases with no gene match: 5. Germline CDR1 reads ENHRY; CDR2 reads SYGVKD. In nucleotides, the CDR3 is TGTGCCATCAGTGAGTTCCCGGACAGGTTGAACACTGAAGCTTTCTTT. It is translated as CAISEFPDRLNTEAFF.

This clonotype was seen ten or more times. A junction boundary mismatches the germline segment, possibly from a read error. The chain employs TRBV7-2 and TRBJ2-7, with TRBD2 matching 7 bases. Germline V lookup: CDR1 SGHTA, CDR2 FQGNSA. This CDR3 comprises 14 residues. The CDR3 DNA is TGTGCCAGCACCTTAGGGGCGGGGGCCTACGAGCAGTACTTC. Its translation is CASTLGAGAYEQYF.

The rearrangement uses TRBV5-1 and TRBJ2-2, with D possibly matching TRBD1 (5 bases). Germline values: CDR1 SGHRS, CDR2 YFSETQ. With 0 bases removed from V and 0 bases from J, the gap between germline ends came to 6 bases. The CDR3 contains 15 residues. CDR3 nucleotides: TGCGCCAGCAGCTTGGCAGGGCCGAACACCGGGGAGCTGTTTTTT. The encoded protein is CASSLAGPNTGELFF.

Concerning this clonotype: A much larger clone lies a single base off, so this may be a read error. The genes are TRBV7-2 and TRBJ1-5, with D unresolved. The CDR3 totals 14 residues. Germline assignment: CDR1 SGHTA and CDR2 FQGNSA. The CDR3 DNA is TGTGTCAGCAGGACTCCGGGAAGCAATCAGCCCCAGCATTTT. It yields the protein CVSRTPGSNQPQHF.

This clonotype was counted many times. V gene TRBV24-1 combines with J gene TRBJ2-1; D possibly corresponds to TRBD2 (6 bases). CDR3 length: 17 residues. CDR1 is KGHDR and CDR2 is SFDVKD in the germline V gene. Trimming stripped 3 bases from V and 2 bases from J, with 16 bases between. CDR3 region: CATSDGGLGGAYNEQFF. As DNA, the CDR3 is TGTGCCACCAGTGATGGGGGGTTAGGCGGGGCCTACAATGAGCAGTTCTTC.

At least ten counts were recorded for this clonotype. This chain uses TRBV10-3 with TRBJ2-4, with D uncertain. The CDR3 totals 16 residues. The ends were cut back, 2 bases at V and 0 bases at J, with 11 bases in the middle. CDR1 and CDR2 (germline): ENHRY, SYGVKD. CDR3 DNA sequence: TGTGCCATCAGTGAGGCAGGCTTCCTAGCCAAAAACATTCAGTACTTC. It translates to CAISEAGFLAKNIQYF.

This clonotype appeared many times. The CDR3 is CASSVGETLNSPLHF. The DNA for the CDR3 is TGTGCCAGCAGCGTAGGGGAAACCCTTAATTCACCCCTCCACTTT. V and J are TRBV9 and TRBJ1-6, with D unresolved. Trimming removed 0 bases at V and 6 bases at J, with 10 bases between. The CDR3 has 15 amino acids. CDR1 is SGDLS and CDR2 is YYNGEE in the germline V gene. Full variable domain (missing parts from reference TRBV9 and TRBJ1-6): DSGVTQTPKHLITATGQRVTLRCSPRSGDLSVYWYQQSLDQGLQFLIQYYNGEERAKGNILERFSAQQFPDLHSELNLSSLELGDSALYFCASSVGETLNSPLHFGNGTRLTVT.

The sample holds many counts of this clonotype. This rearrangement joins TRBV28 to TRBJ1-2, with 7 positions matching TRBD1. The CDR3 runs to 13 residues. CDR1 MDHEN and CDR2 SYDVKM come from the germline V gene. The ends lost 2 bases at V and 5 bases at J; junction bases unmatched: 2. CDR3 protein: CASSLPGGYGYTF. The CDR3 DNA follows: TGTGCCAGCAGTTTACCAGGGGGGTATGGCTACACCTTC.

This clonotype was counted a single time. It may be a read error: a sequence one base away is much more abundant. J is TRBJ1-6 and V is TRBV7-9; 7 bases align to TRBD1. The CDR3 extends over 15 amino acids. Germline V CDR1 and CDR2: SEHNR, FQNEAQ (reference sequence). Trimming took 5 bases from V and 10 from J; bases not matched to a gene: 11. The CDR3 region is CASSGGQEPYSPLHF. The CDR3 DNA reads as TGTGCCAGCAGCGGCGGACAGGAGCCCTACTCACCCCTCCACTTT.

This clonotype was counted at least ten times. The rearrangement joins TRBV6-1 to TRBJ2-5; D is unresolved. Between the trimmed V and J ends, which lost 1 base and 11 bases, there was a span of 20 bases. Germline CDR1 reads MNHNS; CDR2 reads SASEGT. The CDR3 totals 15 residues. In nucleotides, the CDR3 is TGTGCCAGCAGTGAAGGGGCGACGGCCGTTGGAGCACAGTACTTC. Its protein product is CASSEGATAVGAQYF.

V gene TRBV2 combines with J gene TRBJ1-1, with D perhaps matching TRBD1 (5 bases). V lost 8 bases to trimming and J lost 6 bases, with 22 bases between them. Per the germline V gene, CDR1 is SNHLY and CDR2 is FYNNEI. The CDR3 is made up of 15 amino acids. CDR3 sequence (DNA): TGTGCCAGCTCCTCCTTCGCCGGGGCTACTTCTGAAGCTTTCTTT. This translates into CASSSFAGATSEAFF.

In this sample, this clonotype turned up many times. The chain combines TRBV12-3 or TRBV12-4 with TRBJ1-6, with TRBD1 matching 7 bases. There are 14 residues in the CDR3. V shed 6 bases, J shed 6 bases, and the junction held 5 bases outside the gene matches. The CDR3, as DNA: TGTGCCAGCAGCAATCGGGACAGTAATTCACCCCTCCACTTT. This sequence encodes CASSNRDSNSPLHF.

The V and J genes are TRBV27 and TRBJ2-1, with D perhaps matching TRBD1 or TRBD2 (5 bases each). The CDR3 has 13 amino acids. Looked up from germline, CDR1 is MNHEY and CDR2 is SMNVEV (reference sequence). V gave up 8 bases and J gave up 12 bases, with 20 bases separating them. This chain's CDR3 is CASGLPGLLVQFF. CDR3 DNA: TGTGCCAGCGGGCTCCCGGGGCTCCTTGTGCAGTTCTTC.

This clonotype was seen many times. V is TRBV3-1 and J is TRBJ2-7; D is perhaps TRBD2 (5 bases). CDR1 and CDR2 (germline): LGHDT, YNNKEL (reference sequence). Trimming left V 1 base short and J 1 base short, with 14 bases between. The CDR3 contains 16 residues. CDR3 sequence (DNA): TGTGCCAGCAGCCAAGGGGAGTTGGCCACATCCTACGAGCAGTACGTC. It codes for CASSQGELATSYEQYV.

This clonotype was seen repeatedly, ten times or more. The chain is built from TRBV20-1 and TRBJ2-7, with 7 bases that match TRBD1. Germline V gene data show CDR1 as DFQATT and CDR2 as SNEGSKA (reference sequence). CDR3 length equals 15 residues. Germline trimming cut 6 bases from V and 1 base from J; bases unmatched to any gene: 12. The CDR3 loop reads CSATGQTGGSYEQYF. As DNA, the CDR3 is TGCAGTGCAACGGGACAGACCGGAGGATCCTACGAGCAGTACTTC.

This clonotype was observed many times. The CDR3 loop reads CASSPPGTFYYGYTF. The DNA of the CDR3 is TGTGCCAGCAGCCCTCCCGGGACCTTTTACTATGGCTACACCTTC. The J gene is TRBJ1-2, the V gene TRBV21-1; the listed D gene, TRBD1, was not tested against the DNA. TRBV21-1 is reported as a pseudogene. This CDR3 contains 15 residues.

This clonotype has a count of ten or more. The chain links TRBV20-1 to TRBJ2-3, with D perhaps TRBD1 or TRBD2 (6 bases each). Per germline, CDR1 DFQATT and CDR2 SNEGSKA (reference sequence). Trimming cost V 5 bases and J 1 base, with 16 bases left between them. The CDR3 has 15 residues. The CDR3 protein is CSAEGGVGGTDTQYF. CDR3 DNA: TGCAGTGCTGAGGGGGGAGTGGGGGGCACAGATACGCAGTATTTT.